This TCR beta chain was sequenced for a study of shared T cell receptors in the human thymus. V lost 0 bases and J lost 2, with 11 bases in between. CDR1 and CDR2 (germline): SGDLS, YYNGEE. The CDR3 spans 15 residues. Assay: immunoSEQ multiplex PCR; the TCRdb copy retains only in-frame clones and omits some. The sample includes about 660,000 clones, roughly 90% of them seen just once. These data were also reused for a study on human thymus T cells. As reported in that work: All donors were healthy Finnish infants who were undergoing corrective surgery to treat congenital heart defects. Thymus tissue for the work was resected from patients undergoing corrective heart surgery. Usage of V and J genes appeared biased in thymic and blood repertoires. Related work found strong thymic repertoire overlap between unrelated individuals.

Sequencing was done on a sample of thymocytes. The V call is TRBV9, the J call TRBJ2-5; D unclear. This sequence originates from a boy in the first two years of life with a congenital heart defect. CDR3 amino acids: CASSVGAVLQETQYF. DNA for the CDR3: TGTGCCAGCAGCGTAGGGGCAGTTCTACAAGAGACCCAGTACTTC.